The sequence of this T cell receptor beta chain was determined in a study of cytomegalovirus exposure and HLA in healthy donors. Study results and caveats: While the bulk of TCR sequences proved rare, some public TCRs turned up in many donors.

Germline V gives CDR1 SEHNR, CDR2 FQNEAQ (reference sequence). V was shortened by 1 base and J by 6 bases, with 6 bases between the two germline ends. CDR3 length equals 12 residues. Assay: immunoSEQ multiplex PCR; the TCRdb copy retains only in-frame clones and omits some. The table lists approximately 200,000 clones, over 80% of them singletons. To note about this clone: Its specificity is unknown. At the DNA level, this CDR3 is encoded by other sequences in the same sample as well.

This receptor was identified in a woman aged 18 to 35 in good health and CMV-seronegative. The rearrangement links TRBV7-9 to TRBJ1-1; D not certain. The sample was PBMCs. In DNA, the CDR3 is TGTGCCAGCAGCTTAGGAACAGCTGAAGCTTTCTTT. This gives the protein CASSLGTAEAFF.